This TCR beta chain was observed in a study of blood T cell repertoires in COVID-19. Overall study context: Samples came from the United States, Italy and Spain, spanning acute and convalescent COVID-19. PBMCs, B-cell-depleted T cells, or T cells were the source of the cDNA or gDNA that made up the material.

V was pared by 5 bases and J by 10 bases, with 1 base of the junction left unmatched. Germline V CDR1 and CDR2: SNHLY, FYNNEI. This CDR3 has 11 residues. In the original workflow: From reference gene primer amplification, estimates of nucleated cell counts were derived. Using immunoSEQ multiplex PCR, the repertoire was profiled, and TCRdb retains in-frame clones only, with some absent. D and trimming were read from the DNA, whereas the V and J calls and clone size are those reported in that table. The table has approximately 160,000 clones, about 81% seen once. The clonotype originates from a woman over 75 with acute or convalescent COVID-19. The chain recombines TRBV2 with TRBJ1-4; 7 nucleotides match TRBD1. The source material was peripheral blood. CDR3 sequence (DNA): TGTGCCAGCAGTCAGGGGGGAAAACTGTTTTTT. This encodes CASSQGGKLFF.